The 28 T cell receptor beta chains below all came from one sample that was sequenced in a study of blood T cell repertoires in COVID-19. The assay was immunoSEQ multiplex PCR, and TCRdb's table has in-frame clones only and misses some. Of roughly 260,000 clones listed, 91% are singletons. Sequenced: PBMCs or T cells enriched from blood (not recorded which). The receptor source for this set is a human donor in a cohort exposed to, infected with or recovered from COVID-19 (not recorded which). The donor label of this sample is uncertain.

The CDR3 sequence is CASSIKGSGGSNEQFF. Written as DNA, the CDR3 is TGTGCCAGTAGTATAAAGGGAAGCGGGGGGTCCAATGAGCAGTTCTTC. This rearrangement joins TRBV19 to TRBJ2-1; 9 positions agree with TRBD2. Germline assignment: CDR1 LNHDA and CDR2 SQIVND (reference sequence). With V trimmed by 2 bases and J by 6 bases, 8 bases remained unmatched. The CDR3 consists of 16 residues.

The chain employs TRBV3-1 (or the pseudogene TRBV3-2) and TRBJ2-1; possible D gene TRBD2, 5 bases. The V and J ends lost 3 bases and 5 bases respectively, with 17 bases between them. This CDR3 has 16 residues. Germline loops: CDR1 LGHDT, CDR2 YNNKEL (reference sequence). The CDR3 sequence: CASSHPPLVLDNEQFF. Written as DNA, the CDR3 is TGTGCCAGCAGCCACCCTCCACTAGTATTGGACAATGAGCAGTTCTTC.

The chain couples TRBV6-2 or TRBV6-3 to TRBJ1-3; the match to TRBD1 covers 7 bases. V was clipped by 4 bases and J by 0 bases; unmatched bases: 0. CDR1 is MNHEY and CDR2 is SVGEGT in the germline V gene. The CDR3 is 14 amino acids. The CDR3 protein is CASSWDSSGNTIYF. CDR3 sequence (DNA): TGTGCCAGCAGTTGGGACAGCTCTGGAAACACCATATATTTT.

The DNA for the CDR3 is TGTGCCAGCAGCCAAGATTTGGCGGGGGGGCTGGAGACCCAGTACTTC. Protein: CASSQDLAGGLETQYF. This rearrangement joins TRBV14 to TRBJ2-5; 9 bases are a match to TRBD2. The length of the CDR3 is 16 residues. Germline V CDR1 and CDR2: SGHDN, FVKESK. Trimming cost V 0 bases and J 5 bases; bases outside gene matches: 7.

J is TRBJ2-7 and V is TRBV3-1 (or the pseudogene TRBV3-2); D is perhaps TRBD1 (5 bases). This CDR3 is 15 amino acids long. The germline CDR1 and CDR2 sequences are LGHDT and YNNKEL (reference sequence). Trimming pared 0 bases from V and 5 bases from J, leaving 14 bases between. Written as DNA, the CDR3 is TGTGCCAGCAGCCAAGAAGGGGAAACCGACCACGAGCAGTACTTC. It translates to CASSQEGETDHEQYF.

The rearrangement uses TRBV4-2 and TRBJ2-6; a possible D gene is TRBD2 (6 bases). Germline V gene data show CDR1 as LGHNA and CDR2 as YNFKEQ. Trimming took 1 base from V and 4 from J, leaving 20 bases between them. The CDR3 is 19 amino acids. The CDR3 region is CASSQGPWQGGGGANVLTF. As DNA, the CDR3 is TGTGCCAGCAGCCAAGGCCCCTGGCAGGGAGGTGGAGGGGCCAACGTCCTGACTTTC.

This clone has just one count. V usage is TRBV2 and J usage is TRBJ2-7; 7 nucleotides match TRBD1. This CDR3 spans 12 amino acids. Germline assignment: CDR1 SNHLY and CDR2 FYNNEI. V lost 8 bases, J lost 9 bases, and 10 bases stayed unmatched. In nucleotides, the CDR3 is TGTGCCAGCTCTTCCGACAGGGTGGCGCAGTACTTC. It is translated as CASSSDRVAQYF.

This clone was seen a single time. J is TRBJ2-1 and V is TRBV5-1; D is possibly TRBD1 (5 bases). CDR3 length: 15 residues. With 0 bases removed from V and 6 bases from J, the gap between germline ends came to 13 bases. Germline CDR1 and CDR2: SGHRS and YFSETQ. CDR3 sequence: CASSLAVGVGNEQFF. The CDR3 DNA follows: TGCGCCAGCAGCTTGGCGGTAGGGGTGGGCAATGAGCAGTTCTTC.

The chain has TRBV3-1 (or the pseudogene TRBV3-2) and TRBJ2-1, with 8 bases that match TRBD2. The CDR3 is 16 amino acids. V trimming: 0 bases; J trimming: 8 bases; junction bases outside the gene matches: 9. Germline CDR1 LGHDT, CDR2 YNNKEL (reference sequence). CDR3 in amino acids: CASSQDWAGGGDEQFF. CDR3 coding DNA: TGTGCCAGCAGCCAAGATTGGGCGGGGGGAGGAGATGAGCAGTTCTTC.

The J gene is TRBJ2-5, the V gene TRBV5-1; D possibly corresponds to TRBD2 (7 bases). Germline assignment: CDR1 SGHRS and CDR2 YFSETQ. V was cut by 3 bases and J by 4 bases, with 16 bases left in between. The CDR3 consists of 15 residues. CDR3 nucleotide sequence: TGCGCCAGCAGCTCTTCGGGGGGCAGGGGAGAGACCCAGTACTTC. It encodes CASSSSGGRGETQYF.

The rearrangement uses TRBV24-1 and TRBJ1-2; D possibly corresponds to TRBD1 (6 bases). The CDR3 consists of 14 residues. The V end was cut by 4 bases, the J end by 4 bases, with 12 bases between. The germline V gene has CDR1 KGHDR and CDR2 SFDVKD. CDR3 sequence: CATSDPDSSYGYTF. The CDR3 DNA follows: TGTGCCACCAGTGACCCGGACAGCTCCTATGGCTACACCTTC.

The chain has TRBV7-9 and TRBJ2-7; 7 bases agree with TRBD1. Germline trimming cut 9 bases from V and 5 bases from J; bases unmatched to any gene: 10. Per the germline V gene, CDR1 is SEHNR and CDR2 is FQNEAQ (reference sequence). CDR3 size: 13 residues. This CDR3 reads CASTGASLDEQYF. The CDR3 nucleotides are TGTGCCAGTACAGGGGCCTCCCTAGACGAGCAGTACTTC.

The chain has TRBV2 and TRBJ2-3; 11 nucleotides line up with TRBD2. Germline V CDR1 and CDR2: SNHLY, FYNNEI. Trimming removed 11 bases from V and 6 bases from J; junction bases left unmatched: 10. The CDR3 is made up of 14 amino acids. The DNA of the CDR3 is TGTGCCGGGCTAAGACTAGCGGGGCCGGATACGCAGTATTTT. Protein product: CAGLRLAGPDTQYF.

The chain combines TRBV18 with TRBJ2-5; TRBD2 matches at 13 bases. V lost 3 bases to trimming and J lost 1 base; unmatched junction nucleotides: 2. Germline values: CDR1 KGHSH, CDR2 LQKENI. The CDR3 has 16 residues. CDR3 coding DNA: TGTGCCAGCTCACCGACTAGCGGGGGGACCCAAGAGACCCAGTACTTC. Its protein product is CASSPTSGGTQETQYF.

The chain uses TRBV6-2 or TRBV6-3 and TRBJ1-5; D is unclear. V was pared by 2 bases and J by 3 bases, with 5 bases between. The length of the CDR3 is 13 residues. Germline CDR1 and CDR2: MNHEY and SVGEGT. CDR3 sequence reads: CASSYLPNQPQHF. The CDR3 DNA sequence: TGTGCCAGCAGTTACCTTCCCAATCAGCCCCAGCATTTT.

The V and J genes are TRBV9 and TRBJ2-3, with D hard to call. The length of the CDR3 is 12 residues. Germline lookup yields CDR1 SGDLS and CDR2 YYNGEE. V was shortened by 3 bases and J by 5 bases, with 7 bases between the two germline ends. CDR3 coding DNA: TGTGCCAGCAGCGCGTACTTAGATACGCAGTATTTT. The encoded protein is CASSAYLDTQYF.

J is TRBJ1-1 and V is TRBV7-3; 8 positions agree with TRBD1. J lost 9 bases, V lost 2 bases, and 5 bases had no gene match. Germline V gene data show CDR1 as SGHTA and CDR2 as FQGTGA. The CDR3 runs 13 residues. CDR3 nucleotide sequence: TGTGCCAGCAGCTTAGACACAGGGGGGAAAGCTTTCTTT. Its translation: CASSLDTGGKAFF.

The rearrangement uses TRBV11-2 and TRBJ1-2; possibly TRBD1 for D (6 bases). Trimming took off 8 bases at V and 4 bases at J, with 17 bases between the two ends. This CDR3 has 14 residues. In germline, CDR1 is SGHAT, CDR2 FQNNGV. The CDR3 nucleotides are TGTGCCAGCGCACCCTCGAGGACAGCCTATGGCTACACCTTC. This encodes CASAPSRTAYGYTF.

V and J are TRBV7-2 and TRBJ2-7, with D maybe TRBD1 (5 bases). V was pared by 5 bases and J by 2 bases, with 19 bases between. Germline values: CDR1 SGHTA, CDR2 FQGNSA. The CDR3 is 16 amino acids. CDR3 sequence reads: CASSKVTGASPYEQYF. CDR3 nucleotide sequence: TGTGCCAGCAGCAAGGTAACAGGAGCATCGCCCTACGAGCAGTACTTC.

V gene TRBV4-3 combines with J gene TRBJ1-3; no firm D call. Germline V gene lookup returns CDR1 LGHNA and CDR2 YSLEER. CDR3 length: 13 amino acids. V dropped 5 bases and J dropped 4 bases, with 9 bases sitting between them. CDR3 amino acids: CASSNPRGNTIYF. The CDR3 nucleotides read TGCGCCAGCAGCAACCCGAGGGGAAACACCATATATTTT.

The CDR3 DNA sequence: TGTGCCAGCAGTTACCTGGTAGTAGGGGTGGGCACTGAAGCTTTCTTT. Residues: CASSYLVVGVGTEAFF. The genes are TRBV6-5 and TRBJ1-1, with D tentatively TRBD1 (5 bases). The CDR3 is 16 residues long. V lost 2 bases and J 4 bases, leaving 17 bases between the germline ends. Germline assignment: CDR1 MNHEY and CDR2 SVGAGI.

This chain connects TRBV6-5 to TRBJ2-7, with TRBD2 matching over 7 bases. In germline, CDR1 is MNHEY, CDR2 SVGAGI. V trimming: 5 bases; J trimming: 6 bases; junction bases outside the gene matches: 7. The CDR3 consists of 13 residues. The CDR3 loop reads CASSTLGGSEQYF. In DNA, the CDR3 is TGTGCCAGCAGTACTCTCGGGGGGAGCGAGCAGTACTTC.

The CDR3 coding sequence is TGTGCCGCGGGACCCGGGGCCCTGGGAGGCTACACCTTC. Its translation is CAAGPGALGGYTF. The rearrangement links TRBV19 to TRBJ1-2; weak D call: TRBD1 (5 bases). The V and J ends lost 11 bases and 8 bases respectively, with 21 bases between them. In germline, CDR1 is LNHDA, CDR2 SQIVND (reference sequence). This CDR3 is built from 13 residues.

The J gene is TRBJ1-2, the V gene TRBV6-2 or TRBV6-3, with 8 bases lining up with TRBD1. Trimming removed 4 bases from V and 8 bases from J; junction bases left unmatched: 9. The CDR3 has 14 residues. Germline-derived CDR1 and CDR2 are MNHEY and SVGEGT. The CDR3 bases are TGTGCCAGCAGTTCCACGGACAGGGAGAGAGGCTACACCTTC. It is translated as CASSSTDRERGYTF.

This chain links TRBV5-5 with TRBJ2-3; TRBD1 is a possible D gene (6 bases). Trimming removed 5 bases at V and 3 bases at J, with 22 bases between. The CDR3 sequence is 17 residues long. The germline V gene encodes CDR1 SGHKS and CDR2 YYEKEE (reference sequence). The CDR3 loop is CASSYAGAAGLTDTQYF. The CDR3 coding sequence is TGTGCCAGCAGTTACGCAGGGGCCGCGGGCCTAACAGATACGCAGTATTTT. Based on the CDR3 plus reference TRBV5-5 and TRBJ2-3, the full variable domain is DAGVTQSPTHLIKTRGQQVTLRCSPISGHKSVSWYQQVLGQGPQFIFQYYEKEERGRGNFPDRFSARQFPNYSSELNVNALLLGDSALYLCASSYAGAAGLTDTQYFGPGTRLTVL.

This clone showed up just once. The rearrangement uses TRBV7-9 and TRBJ2-7, with D perhaps TRBD1 (5 bases). The germline V and J ends were trimmed by 5 bases and 0 bases, with 17 bases remaining between them. Germline CDR1 and CDR2: SEHNR and FQNEAQ (reference sequence). CDR3 length: 16 amino acids. CDR3 region: CASSPRGSRSSYEQYF. The CDR3 DNA sequence: TGTGCCAGCAGCCCAAGGGGTAGCCGAAGCTCCTACGAGCAGTACTTC.

The V call is TRBV12-5, the J call TRBJ1-1; 7 bases agree with TRBD1. J was trimmed by 0 bases and V by 7 bases; bases with no gene match: 5. CDR3 length: 14 residues. Germline CDR1 LGHNT, CDR2 FRNRAP. The CDR3 reads CASAPGGMNTEAFF. The CDR3 nucleotides are TGTGCTAGTGCCCCAGGGGGGATGAACACTGAAGCTTTCTTT. Filled out from reference TRBV12-5 and TRBJ1-1, the complete variable domain reads DARVTQTPRHKVTEMGQEVTMRCQPILGHNTVFWYRQTMMQGLELLAYFRNRAPLDDSGMPKDRFSAEMPDATLATLKIQPSEPRDSAVYFCASAPGGMNTEAFFGQGTRLTVV.

This chain connects TRBV11-3 to TRBJ2-5, with TRBD2 matching 13 bases. Germline V gene data show CDR1 as SGHNT and CDR2 as YENEEA. With 8 bases clipped from V and 3 bases from J, the junction kept 6 bases outside the gene matches. This CDR3 comprises 15 residues. CDR3 coding DNA: TGTGCCAGCTCCCTAGGGACTAGCGGGGAAGAGACCCAGTACTTC. Translation: CASSLGTSGEETQYF.